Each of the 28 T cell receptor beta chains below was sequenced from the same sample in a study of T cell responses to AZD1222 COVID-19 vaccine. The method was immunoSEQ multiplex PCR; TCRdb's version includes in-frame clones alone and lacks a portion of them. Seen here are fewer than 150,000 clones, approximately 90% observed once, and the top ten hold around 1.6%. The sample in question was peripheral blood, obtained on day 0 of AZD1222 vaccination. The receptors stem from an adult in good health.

The CDR3 DNA sequence: TGCGCCAGCAGCCCCCGACAGGGCCCCTACGAGCAGTACTTC. It specifies CASSPRQGPYEQYF. The chain has TRBV5-1 and TRBJ2-7; 7 nucleotides line up with TRBD1. Germline-derived CDR1 and CDR2 are SGHRS and YFSETQ. The CDR3 consists of 14 residues. The ends lost 4 bases at V and 2 bases at J; junction bases unmatched: 6.

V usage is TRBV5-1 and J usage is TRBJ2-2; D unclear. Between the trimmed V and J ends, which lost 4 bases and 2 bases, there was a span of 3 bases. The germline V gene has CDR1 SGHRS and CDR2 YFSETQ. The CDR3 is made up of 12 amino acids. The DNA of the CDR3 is TGCGCCAGCAGCCGTAACACCGGGGAGCTGTTTTTT. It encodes CASSRNTGELFF.

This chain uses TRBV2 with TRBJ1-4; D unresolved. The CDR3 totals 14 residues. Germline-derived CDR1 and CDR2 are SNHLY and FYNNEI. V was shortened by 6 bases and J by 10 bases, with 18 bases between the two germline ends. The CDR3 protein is CASRGSRREGKLFF. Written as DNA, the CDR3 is TGTGCCAGCAGGGGAAGCAGAAGAGAGGGAAAACTGTTTTTT.

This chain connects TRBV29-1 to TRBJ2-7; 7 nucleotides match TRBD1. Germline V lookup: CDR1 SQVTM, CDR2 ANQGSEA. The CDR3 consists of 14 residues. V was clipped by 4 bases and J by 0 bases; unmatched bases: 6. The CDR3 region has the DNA TGCAGCGTTGCAGACAGGGCCAGCTCCTACGAGCAGTACTTC. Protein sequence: CSVADRASSYEQYF.

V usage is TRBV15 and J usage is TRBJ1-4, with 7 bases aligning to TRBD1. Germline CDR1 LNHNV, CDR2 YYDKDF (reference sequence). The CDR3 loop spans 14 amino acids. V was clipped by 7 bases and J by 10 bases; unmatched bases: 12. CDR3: CATNPRQGVGKLFF. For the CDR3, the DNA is TGTGCCACCAACCCGAGACAGGGTGTTGGAAAACTGTTTTTT.

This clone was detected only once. CDR3 nucleotides: TGTGCCAGCTCACCAGGTAGGGTGGAGTACGAGCAGTACTTC. Translating it yields CASSPGRVEYEQYF. The V call is TRBV18, the J call TRBJ2-7; D call uncertain. This CDR3 is 14 amino acids long. V was pared by 2 bases and J by 4 bases, with 12 bases between. The germline V gene encodes CDR1 KGHSH and CDR2 LQKENI.

In nucleotides, the CDR3 is TGTGCCAGCAGTCCTTTGGCCTATGATGGAGAGGGACAGGGGGCTGACGGCTACACCTTC. Protein: CASSPLAYDGEGQGADGYTF. This chain uses TRBV28 with TRBJ1-2; TRBD1 matches 12 bases. CDR1 MDHEN and CDR2 SYDVKM come from the germline V gene. The CDR3 is 20 amino acids. V shed 5 bases, J shed 8 bases, and the junction held 24 bases outside the gene matches.

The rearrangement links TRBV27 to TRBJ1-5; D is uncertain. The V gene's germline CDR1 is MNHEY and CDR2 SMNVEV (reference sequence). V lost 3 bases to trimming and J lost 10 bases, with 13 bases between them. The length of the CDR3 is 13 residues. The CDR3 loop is CASSFQADRPQHF. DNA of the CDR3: TGTGCCAGCAGTTTCCAGGCCGACCGACCCCAGCATTTT.

The CDR3 sequence: CASKTQGRNTEAFF. The DNA of the CDR3 is TGTGCCAGTAAAACACAGGGGAGGAACACTGAAGCTTTCTTT. The chain employs TRBV19 and TRBJ1-1, with TRBD1 matching 7 bases. V was pared by 7 bases and J by 1 base, with 6 bases of the junction left unmatched. The germline V gene has CDR1 LNHDA and CDR2 SQIVND (reference sequence). The CDR3 runs 14 residues.

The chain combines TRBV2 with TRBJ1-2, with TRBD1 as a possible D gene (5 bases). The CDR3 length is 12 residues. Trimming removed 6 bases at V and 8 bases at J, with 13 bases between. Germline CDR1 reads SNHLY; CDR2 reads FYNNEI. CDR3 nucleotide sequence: TGTGCCAGCAGCGTTTCACAGGTCGGCTACACCTTC. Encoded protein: CASSVSQVGYTF.

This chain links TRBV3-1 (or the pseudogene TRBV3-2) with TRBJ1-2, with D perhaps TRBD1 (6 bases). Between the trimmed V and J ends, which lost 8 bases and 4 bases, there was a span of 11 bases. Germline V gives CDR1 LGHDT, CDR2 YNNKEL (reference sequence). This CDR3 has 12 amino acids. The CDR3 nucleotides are TGTGCCAGCGCCAAGGACAGCTATGGCTACACCTTC. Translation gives CASAKDSYGYTF.

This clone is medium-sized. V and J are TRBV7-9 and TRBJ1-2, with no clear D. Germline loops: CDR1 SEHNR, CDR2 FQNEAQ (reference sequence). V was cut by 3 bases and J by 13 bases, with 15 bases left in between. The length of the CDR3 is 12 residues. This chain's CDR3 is CASSLSAAGVTF. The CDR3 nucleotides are TGTGCCAGCAGCTTGTCGGCTGCAGGTGTCACCTTC.

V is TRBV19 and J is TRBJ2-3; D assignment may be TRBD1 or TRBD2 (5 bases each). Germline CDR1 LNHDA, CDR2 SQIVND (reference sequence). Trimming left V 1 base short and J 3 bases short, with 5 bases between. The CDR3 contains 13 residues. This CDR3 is CASSIGGTDTQYF. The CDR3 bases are TGTGCCAGTAGTATAGGGGGGACAGATACGCAGTATTTT.

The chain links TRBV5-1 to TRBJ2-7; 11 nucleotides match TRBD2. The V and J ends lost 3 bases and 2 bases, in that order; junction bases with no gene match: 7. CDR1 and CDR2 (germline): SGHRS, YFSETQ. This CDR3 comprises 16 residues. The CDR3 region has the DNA TGCGCCAGCAGCTACCGACTAGCGGGGTTCACCTACGAGCAGTACTTC. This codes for CASSYRLAGFTYEQYF.

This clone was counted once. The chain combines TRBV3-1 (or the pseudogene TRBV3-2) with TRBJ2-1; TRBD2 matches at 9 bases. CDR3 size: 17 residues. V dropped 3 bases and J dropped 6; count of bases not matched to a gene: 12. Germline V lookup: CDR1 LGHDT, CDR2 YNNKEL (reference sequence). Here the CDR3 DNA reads TGTGCCAGCAGCCAGATAACCTTAGCGGGGGAACGCAATGAGCAGTTCTTC. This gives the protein CASSQITLAGERNEQFF.

CDR3 nucleotides: TGTGCCAGCAGCTTAGTTGAGGGATCCTATGGCTACACCTTC. Translated, it gives CASSLVEGSYGYTF. The J gene is TRBJ1-2, the V gene TRBV7-9; D uncertain. Germline V lookup: CDR1 SEHNR, CDR2 FQNEAQ (reference sequence). Trimming took off 1 base at V and 4 bases at J, with 10 bases between the two ends. The CDR3 runs to 14 residues.

CDR3 protein: CASSSDRGTTTDTQYF. Here the CDR3 DNA reads TGCGCCAGCAGCTCGGACAGGGGGACAACCACAGATACGCAGTATTTT. The chain uses TRBV5-1 and TRBJ2-3; 10 bases agree with TRBD1. CDR1 SGHRS and CDR2 YFSETQ come from the germline V gene. After removal of 3 bases from V and 2 bases from J, the junction contained 6 bases not matched to a gene. The CDR3 has 16 residues. The entire variable domain, with the rest obtained from reference TRBV5-1 and TRBJ2-3, is as follows: KAGVTQTPRYLIKTRGQQVTLSCSPISGHRSVSWYQQTPGQGLQFLFEYFSETQRNKGNFPGRFSGRQFSNSRSEMNVSTLELGDSALYLCASSSDRGTTTDTQYFGPGTRLTVL.

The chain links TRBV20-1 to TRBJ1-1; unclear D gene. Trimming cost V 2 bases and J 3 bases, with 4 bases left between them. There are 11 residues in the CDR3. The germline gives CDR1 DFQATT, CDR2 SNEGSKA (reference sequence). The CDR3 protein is CSARYDTEAFF. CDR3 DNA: TGCAGTGCTAGATACGACACTGAAGCTTTCTTT.

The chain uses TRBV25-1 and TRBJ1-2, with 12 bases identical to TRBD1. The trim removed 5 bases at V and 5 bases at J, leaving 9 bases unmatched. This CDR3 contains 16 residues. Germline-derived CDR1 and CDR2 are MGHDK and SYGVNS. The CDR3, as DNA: TGTGCCAGCAGTCTACATGAGGGACAGGGGGCTTATGGCTACACCTTC. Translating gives CASSLHEGQGAYGYTF.

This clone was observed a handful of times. The CDR3: CASSWTGGTEAFF. The CDR3 DNA follows: TGTGCCAGCAGTTGGACAGGGGGAACTGAAGCTTTCTTT. The chain recombines TRBV12-3 or TRBV12-4 with TRBJ1-1, with 10 bases lining up with TRBD1. This CDR3 contains 13 residues. V shed 4 bases and J 5 bases; nucleotides not matched to a gene: 1.

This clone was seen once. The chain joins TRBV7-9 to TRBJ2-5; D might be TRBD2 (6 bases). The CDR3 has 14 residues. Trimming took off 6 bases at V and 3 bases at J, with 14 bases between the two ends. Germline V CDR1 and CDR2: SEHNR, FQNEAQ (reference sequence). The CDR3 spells CASRAGYGKETQYF. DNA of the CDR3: TGTGCCAGCAGGGCGGGGTATGGAAAAGAGACCCAGTACTTC. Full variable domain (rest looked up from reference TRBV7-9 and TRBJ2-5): DTGVSQNPRHKITKRGQNVTFRCDPISEHNRLYWYRQTLGQGPEFLTYFQNEAQLEKSRLLSDRFSAERPKGSFSTLEIQRTEQGDSAMYLCASRAGYGKETQYFGPGTRLLVL.

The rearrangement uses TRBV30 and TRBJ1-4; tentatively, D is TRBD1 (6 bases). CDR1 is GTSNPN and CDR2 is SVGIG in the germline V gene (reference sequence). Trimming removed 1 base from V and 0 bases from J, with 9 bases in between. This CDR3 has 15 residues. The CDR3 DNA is TGTGCCTGGAGTGCCACAGGGTCAACTAATGAAAAACTGTTTTTT. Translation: CAWSATGSTNEKLFF.

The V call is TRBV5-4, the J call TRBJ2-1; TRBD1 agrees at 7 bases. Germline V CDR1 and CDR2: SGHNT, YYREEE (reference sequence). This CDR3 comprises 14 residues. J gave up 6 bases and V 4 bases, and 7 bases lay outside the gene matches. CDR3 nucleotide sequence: TGTGCCAGCAGCCGGGACAGTTTCGGCAATGAGCAGTTCTTC. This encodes CASSRDSFGNEQFF.

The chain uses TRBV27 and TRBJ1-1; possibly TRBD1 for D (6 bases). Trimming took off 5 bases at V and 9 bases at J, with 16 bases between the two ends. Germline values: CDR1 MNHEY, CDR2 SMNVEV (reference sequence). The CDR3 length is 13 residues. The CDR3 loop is CASSPTRQDKAFF. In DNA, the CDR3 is TGTGCCAGCAGTCCTACCCGACAGGATAAAGCTTTCTTT.

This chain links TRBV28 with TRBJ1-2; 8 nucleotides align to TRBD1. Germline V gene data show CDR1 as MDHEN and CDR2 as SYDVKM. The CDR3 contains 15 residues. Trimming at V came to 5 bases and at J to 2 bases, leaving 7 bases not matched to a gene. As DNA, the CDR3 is TGTGCCAGCAGTCCCCAGGGGGCAGGGAACTATGGCTACACCTTC. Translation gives CASSPQGAGNYGYTF.

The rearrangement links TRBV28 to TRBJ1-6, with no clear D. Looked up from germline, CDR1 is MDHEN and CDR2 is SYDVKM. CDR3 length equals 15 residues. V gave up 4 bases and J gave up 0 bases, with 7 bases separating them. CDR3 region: CASSYYSSYNSPLHF. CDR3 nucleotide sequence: TGTGCCAGCAGTTACTACAGCTCCTATAATTCACCCCTCCACTTT.

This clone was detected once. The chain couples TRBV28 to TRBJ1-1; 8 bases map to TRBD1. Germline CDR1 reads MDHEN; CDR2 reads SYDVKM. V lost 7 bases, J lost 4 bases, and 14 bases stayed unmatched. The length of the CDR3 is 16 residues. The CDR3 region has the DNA TGTGCCAGCACAAATGAAGGCAGGGGGCAACTCACTGAAGCTTTCTTT. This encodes CASTNEGRGQLTEAFF.

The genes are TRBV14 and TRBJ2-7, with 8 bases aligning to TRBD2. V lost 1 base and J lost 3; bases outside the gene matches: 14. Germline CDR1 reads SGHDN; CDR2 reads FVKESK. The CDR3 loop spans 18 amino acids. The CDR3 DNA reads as TGTGCCAGCAGCCAAGGGGAAGCATGGCGGGGGGAGAGCTACGAGCAGTACTTC. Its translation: CASSQGEAWRGESYEQYF.